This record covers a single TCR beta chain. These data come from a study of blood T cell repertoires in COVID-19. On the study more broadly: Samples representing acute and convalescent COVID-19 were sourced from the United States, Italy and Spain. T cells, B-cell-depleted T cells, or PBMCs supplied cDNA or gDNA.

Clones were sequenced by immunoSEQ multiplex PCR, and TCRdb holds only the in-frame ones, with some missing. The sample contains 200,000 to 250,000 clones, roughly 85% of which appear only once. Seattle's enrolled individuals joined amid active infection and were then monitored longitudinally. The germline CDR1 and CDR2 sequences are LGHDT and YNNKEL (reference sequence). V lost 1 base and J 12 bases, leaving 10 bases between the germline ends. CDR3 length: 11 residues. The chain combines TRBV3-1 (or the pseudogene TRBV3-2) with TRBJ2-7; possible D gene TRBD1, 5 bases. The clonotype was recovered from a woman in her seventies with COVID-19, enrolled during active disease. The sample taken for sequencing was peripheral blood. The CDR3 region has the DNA TGTGCCAGCAGCCAAGGGACACGGTCGTACTTC. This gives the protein CASSQGTRSYF.